The clone carrying this T cell receptor (beta chain) was detected a few times. The antigen is not known. One entry per CDR3 protein results from TCRdb running MiXCR on the reads. The table includes some 940,000 distinct CDR3 sequences, approximately 31% detected once. This entry is derived from a study of T cell repertoires in cytomegalovirus infection. The CDR3 totals 14 residues. CDR1 LNHDA and CDR2 SQIVND come from the germline V gene (reference sequence). Deletions cut 5 bases from V and 2 bases from J, with 12 bases between. The clonotype originates from a human donor in good health (CMV status not recorded). Some clones in this sample may be carry-over from other donors' samples. This sequence joins TRBV19 and TRBJ2-5; D call uncertain. The sequencing used cultured CD8+ T cells from PBMCs, collected from culture after CMV antigen stimulation. CDR3 sequence (DNA): TGTGCCAGTAGTTCGTACGTGGGACAAGAGACCCAGTACTTC. It translates to CASSSYVGQETQYF.